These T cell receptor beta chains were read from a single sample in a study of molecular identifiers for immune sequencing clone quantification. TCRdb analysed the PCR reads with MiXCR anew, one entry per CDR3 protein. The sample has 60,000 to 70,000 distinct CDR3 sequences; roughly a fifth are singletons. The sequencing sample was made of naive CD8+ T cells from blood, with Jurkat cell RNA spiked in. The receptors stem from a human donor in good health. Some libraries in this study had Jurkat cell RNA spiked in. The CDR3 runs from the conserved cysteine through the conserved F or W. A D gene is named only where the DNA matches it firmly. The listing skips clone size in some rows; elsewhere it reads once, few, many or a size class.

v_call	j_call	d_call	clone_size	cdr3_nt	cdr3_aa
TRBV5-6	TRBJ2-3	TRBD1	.	TGTGCCAGCAGCTTGAAGACCGGGACAGGCAGCACAGATACGCAGTATTTT	CASSLKTGTGSTDTQYF
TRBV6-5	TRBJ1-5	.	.	TGTGCCAGCAGTTACGGGGGGGATTCACAGCCCCAGCATTTT	CASSYGGDSQPQHF
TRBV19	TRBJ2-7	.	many	TGTGCCAGTAGTCCAGGGGGAGGGCCCTACGAGCAGTACTTC	CASSPGGGPYEQYF
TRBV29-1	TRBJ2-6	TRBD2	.	TGCAGCGTAGAGACCGGGACTAGTGGGATAGGGGCCGACGTCCTGACTTTC	CSVETGTSGIGADVLTF
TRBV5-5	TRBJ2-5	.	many	TGTGCCTCCTTCGAGGGTAGTATCCACCAAGAGACCCAGTACTTC	CASFEGSIHQETQYF
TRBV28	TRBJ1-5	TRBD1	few	TGTGCCAGCAGACGGGACAGGCAGGGCAATCAGCCCCAGCATTTT	CASRRDRQGNQPQHF
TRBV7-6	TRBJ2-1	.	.	TGTGCCAGCAGCTTATTTGGGGGCCGCGATGAGCAGTTCTTC	CASSLFGGRDEQFF
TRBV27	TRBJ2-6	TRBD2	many	TGTGCCAGCAGTCTAAGAGCGGCCAGCGGGAGGGCTGGGGCCAACGTCCTGACTTTC	CASSLRAASGRAGANVLTF
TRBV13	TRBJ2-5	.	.	TGTGCCAGCAGCCAACCTGGGCAGAACCAAGAGACCCAGTACTTC	CASSQPGQNQETQYF
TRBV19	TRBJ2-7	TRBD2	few	TGTGCCAGTAGTATACTAGCGGACTCCTACGAGCAGTACTTC	CASSILADSYEQYF
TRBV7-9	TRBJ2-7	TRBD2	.	TGTGCCAGCAGCGGTCTTCTTGCGGGAGCCGACGAGCAATACTTC	CASSGLLAGADEQYF
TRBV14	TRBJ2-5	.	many	TGTGCCAGCATGGGACGCTACGCGGAGACCCAGTACTTC	CASMGRYAETQYF
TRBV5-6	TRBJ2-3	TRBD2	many	TGTGCCAGCAGCTTCCTGACTAGCTCGGGCACAGATACGCAGTATTTT	CASSFLTSSGTDTQYF
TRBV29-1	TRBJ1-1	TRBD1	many	TGCAGCGGGGGACAGTACACTGAAGCTTTCTTT	CSGGQYTEAFF
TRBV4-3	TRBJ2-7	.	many	TGCGCCAGCAGCCAAGTGCCAGGAGACTCCTACGAGCAGTACTTC	CASSQVPGDSYEQYF
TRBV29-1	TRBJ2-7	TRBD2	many	TGCAGCGTTGAAGTTAGCGGGGGAGTCACCTACGAGCAGTACTTC	CSVEVSGGVTYEQYF
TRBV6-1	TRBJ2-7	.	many	TGTGCCAGCAGCCCACGAGGGTTCTACGAGCAGTACTTC	CASSPRGFYEQYF
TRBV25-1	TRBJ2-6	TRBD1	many	TGTGCCAGCAGTACTAGACAGGGGCTTGGGGGGGCCAACGTCCTGACTTTC	CASSTRQGLGGANVLTF
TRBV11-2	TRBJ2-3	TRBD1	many	TGTGCCAGCAGCTTAGCGGACAGGGACACAGATACGCAGTATTTT	CASSLADRDTDTQYF
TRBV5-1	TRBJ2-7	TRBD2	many	TGCGCCAGCAGCTTGGGGGCTAGCGGGAGTATAGCCTACGAGCAGTACTTC	CASSLGASGSIAYEQYF
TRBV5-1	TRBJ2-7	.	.	TGCGCCAGCAGCTCGTACAGCCGCTACGAGCAGTACTTC	CASSSYSRYEQYF
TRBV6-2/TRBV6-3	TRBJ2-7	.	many	TGTGCCAGCAGTTACGGACAGCTATACTACGAGCAGTACTTC	CASSYGQLYYEQYF
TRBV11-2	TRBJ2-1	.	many	TGTGCCAGCAGCCTCTTAGCGGAGGGGAATGAGCAGTTCTTC	CASSLLAEGNEQFF
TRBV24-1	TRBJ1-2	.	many	TGTGCCACCAGTGATAGGGGATTTAACTATGGCTACACCTTC	CATSDRGFNYGYTF
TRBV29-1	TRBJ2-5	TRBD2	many	TGCAGCGTTGATGGGTTTTTGGAGACTAGCGTGTACCAAGAGACCCAGTACTTC	CSVDGFLETSVYQETQYF
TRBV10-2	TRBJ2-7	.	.	TGCGCCAGCAGTCGGGACTCCCCAAAGGAGCAGTACTTC	CASSRDSPKEQYF
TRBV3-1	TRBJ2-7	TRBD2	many	TGTGCCAGCAGCCTGGGTAGCGGGTCCTACGAGCAGTACTTC	CASSLGSGSYEQYF
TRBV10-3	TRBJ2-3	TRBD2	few	TGTGCCATCAGCGACATTCGGGCTAGCGGGAGCACAGATACGCAGTATTTT	CAISDIRASGSTDTQYF
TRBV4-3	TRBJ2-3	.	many	TGCGCCAGCAGAGAGGGGGAGGCGGGTGCAGATACGCAGTATTTT	CASREGEAGADTQYF
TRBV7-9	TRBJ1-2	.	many	TGTGCCAGCAGCCAACATTTGGACACAAACTATGGCTACACCTTC	CASSQHLDTNYGYTF
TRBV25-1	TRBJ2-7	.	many	TGTGCCAGCAGTCAACCCATGGTTCCCGACGAGCAGTACTTC	CASSQPMVPDEQYF
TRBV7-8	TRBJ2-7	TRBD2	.	TGTGCCAGCAGCTTAGCTCGACTAGCGGGAGGCCGGTACTACGAGCAGTACTTC	CASSLARLAGGRYYEQYF
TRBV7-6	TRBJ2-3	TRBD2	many	TGTGCCAGCAGCCAGACTAGCGGGTGGTATTTT	CASSQTSGWYF
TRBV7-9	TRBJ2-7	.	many	TGTGCCAGCAGCCCATTCGCAGGGTCATCCTACGAGCAGTACTTC	CASSPFAGSSYEQYF
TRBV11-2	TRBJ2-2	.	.	TGTGCCAGCGCTACTGCAGGGTGGGAGCTGTTTTTT	CASATAGWELFF
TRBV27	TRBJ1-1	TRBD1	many	TGTGCCAGCAGTTGGTCCAGGGGGGGCTCTGAAGCTTTCTTT	CASSWSRGGSEAFF
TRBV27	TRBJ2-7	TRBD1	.	TGTGCCAGCAGCCCTTTGGGACAGAACTCCTACGAGCAGTACTTC	CASSPLGQNSYEQYF
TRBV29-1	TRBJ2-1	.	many	TGCAGCGTTGAAGGATTTATCGGGGGTAGGAATGAGCAGTTCTTC	CSVEGFIGGRNEQFF
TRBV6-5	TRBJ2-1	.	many	TGTGCCAGCAGTTATGGGGATGGTGAGCAGTTCTTC	CASSYGDGEQFF